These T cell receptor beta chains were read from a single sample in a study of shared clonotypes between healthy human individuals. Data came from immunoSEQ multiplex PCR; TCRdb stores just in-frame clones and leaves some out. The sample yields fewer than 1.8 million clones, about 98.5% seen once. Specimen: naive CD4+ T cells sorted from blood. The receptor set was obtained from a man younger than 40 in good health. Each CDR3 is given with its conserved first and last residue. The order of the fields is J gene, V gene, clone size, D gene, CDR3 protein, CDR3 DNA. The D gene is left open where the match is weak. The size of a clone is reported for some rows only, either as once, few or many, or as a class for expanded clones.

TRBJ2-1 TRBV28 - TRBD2 CASSLGLVGNEQFF TGTGCCAGCAGTTTGGGACTAGTAGGCAATGAGCAGTTCTTC
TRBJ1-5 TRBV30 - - CAWRSNSNQPQHF TGTGCCTGGAGATCGAATAGCAATCAGCCCCAGCATTTT
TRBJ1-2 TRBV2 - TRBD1 CASSEARGLNYGYTF TGTGCCAGCAGTGAAGCCAGGGGGCTTAACTATGGCTACACCTTC
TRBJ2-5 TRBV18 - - CASSPSSQETQYF TGTGCCAGCTCACCAAGCAGTCAAGAGACCCAGTACTTC
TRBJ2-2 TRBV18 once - CASSPTGNTGELFF TGTGCCAGCTCACCGACAGGGAACACCGGGGAGCTGTTTTTT
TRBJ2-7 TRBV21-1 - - CANPHLGHLEQYF TGTGCCAACCCACACCTTGGACATCTCGAGCAGTACTTC
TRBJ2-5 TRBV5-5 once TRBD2 CASSPPLAGGEETQYF TGTGCCAGCAGCCCCCCCCTAGCGGGAGGGGAAGAGACCCAGTACTTC
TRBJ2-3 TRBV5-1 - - CASNRGGGTDTQYF TGCGCCAGCAATAGGGGCGGGGGCACAGATACGCAGTATTTT
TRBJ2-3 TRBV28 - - CASRNLRGTDTQYF TGTGCGAGCCGGAACTTGAGGGGCACAGATACGCAGTATTTT
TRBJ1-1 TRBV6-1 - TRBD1 CASIKSGDRVIEAFF TGTGCCAGTATCAAATCGGGGGACAGGGTTATTGAAGCTTTCTTT
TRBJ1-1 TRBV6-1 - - CASSDLTWNTEAFF TGTGCCAGCAGTGACTTAACATGGAACACTGAAGCTTTCTTT
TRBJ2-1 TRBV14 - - CASSQRLAANEQFF TGTGCCAGCAGCCAAAGATTAGCGGCTAATGAGCAGTTCTTC
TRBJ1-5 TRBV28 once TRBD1 CASSLGGQGAWTPQHF TGTGCCAGCAGTTTAGGGGGACAGGGGGCCTGGACGCCCCAGCATTTT
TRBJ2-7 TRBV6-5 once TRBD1 CASSYGTGPYEQYF TGTGCCAGCAGTTACGGGACAGGCCCCTACGAGCAGTACTTC
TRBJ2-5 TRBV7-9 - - CASSLMTDEETQYF TGTGCCAGCAGCTTAATGACAGACGAAGAGACCCAGTACTTC
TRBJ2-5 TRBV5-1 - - CASSFGAQETQYF TGCGCCAGCAGCTTCGGGGCACAAGAGACCCAGTACTTC
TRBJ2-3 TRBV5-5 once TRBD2 CASSLGPAGVTDTQYF TGTGCCAGCAGCTTGGGCCCAGCGGGAGTAACAGATACGCAGTATTTT
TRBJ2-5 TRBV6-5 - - CASSYRQSETQYF TGTGCCAGCAGTTACAGGCAGTCAGAGACCCAGTACTTC
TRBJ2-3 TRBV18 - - CASSRRQGATDTQYF TGTGCCAGCAGCCGACGCCAGGGAGCAACAGATACGCAGTATTTT
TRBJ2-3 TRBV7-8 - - CASSKSRTDTQYF TGTGCCAGCAGCAAATCCCGCACAGATACGCAGTATTTT
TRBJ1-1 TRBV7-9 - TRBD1 CASSPGQVQLAMNTEAFF TGTGCCAGCAGCCCGGGACAGGTTCAACTCGCGATGAACACTGAAGCTTTCTTT
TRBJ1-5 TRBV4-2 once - CASSQGGQYSNQPQHF TGTGCCAGCAGCCAAGGCGGACAGTATAGCAATCAGCCCCAGCATTTT